The rows below give T cell receptor beta chains drawn from one sample of a study of radiation and T cells in renal cell carcinoma. Clones were sequenced by immunoSEQ multiplex PCR, and TCRdb holds only the in-frame ones, with some missing. This sample has more than 150,000 clones, with about 91% found just once. The sequencing here drew on blood, taken from a patient whose treatment included radiotherapy and nephrectomy. The source is a woman aged 45-60 years with renal cell carcinoma. Each CDR3 is given with its conserved first and last residue. A D gene is named only where the DNA matches it firmly. Rows give clone size only sometimes, using once, few, many, or a class for an expanded clone.

D gene,J gene,clone size,V gene,CDR3 protein,CDR3 DNA
.,TRBJ1-2,.,TRBV19,CASSPRGQTYGYTF,TGTGCCAGTAGTCCTAGGGGCCAAACCTATGGCTACACCTTC
.,TRBJ1-1,.,TRBV7-9,CASSFWVGLNTEAFF,TGTGCCAGCAGCTTTTGGGTTGGGCTGAACACTGAAGCTTTCTTT
.,TRBJ1-6,.,TRBV5-8,CASSLDGDSYNSPLHF,TGTGCCAGCAGCTTGGATGGGGACTCCTATAATTCACCCCTCCACTTT
TRBD1,TRBJ2-1,.,TRBV6-4,CASSDSRQGFINEQFF,TGTGCCAGCAGTGACTCGAGACAGGGGTTTATCAATGAGCAGTTCTTC
.,TRBJ1-1,.,TRBV6-5,CASSYAPGPTVEQAFF,TGTGCCAGCAGTTACGCTCCGGGACCCACCGTTGAACAAGCTTTCTTT
.,TRBJ2-6,.,TRBV30,CAWSYYSGANVLTF,TGTGCCTGGAGTTATTACTCTGGGGCCAACGTCCTGACTTTC
TRBD1,TRBJ2-4,.,TRBV19,CASSIAVGQGNIQYF,TGTGCCAGTAGTATAGCCGTCGGACAGGGGAACATTCAGTACTTC
TRBD1,TRBJ1-4,.,TRBV4-3,CASSHTGQGLEGLEKLFF,TGCGCCAGCAGCCATACAGGACAGGGCCTAGAGGGTCTAGAAAAACTGTTTTTT
.,TRBJ1-1,few,TRBV7-9,CASSLPRNTEAFF,TGTGCCAGCAGCTTGCCGCGGAACACTGAAGCTTTCTTT
TRBD2,TRBJ2-3,.,TRBV7-2,CASSLALAGADTQYF,TGTGCCAGCAGCTTAGCCCTAGCGGGGGCAGATACGCAGTATTTT
.,TRBJ1-5,.,TRBV2,CASSESRGLGQPQHF,TGTGCCAGCAGTGAATCGCGGGGCCTCGGGCAGCCCCAGCATTTT
.,TRBJ2-2,once,TRBV18,CASSQESGELFF,TGTGCCAGCTCACAGGAGTCCGGGGAGCTGTTTTTT
.,TRBJ1-2,few,TRBV19,CASTPGGGIAYGYTF,TGTGCCAGTACACCCGGAGGGGGAATTGCCTATGGCTACACCTTC
.,TRBJ1-6,.,TRBV4-3,CASSQDRASYNSPLHF,TGCGCCAGCAGCCAAGATAGGGCCTCCTATAATTCACCCCTCCACTTT
.,TRBJ1-2,.,TRBV7-9,CASSPGGWDGYTF,TGTGCCAGCAGCCCCGGAGGTTGGGATGGCTACACCTTC
.,TRBJ2-3,.,TRBV7-9,CASSHGTRLRDTQYF,TGTGCCAGCAGCCACGGGACTCGCTTGAGAGATACGCAGTATTTT
.,TRBJ2-1,.,TRBV5-6,CASSIRQVLMEQFF,TGTGCCAGCAGCATAAGACAGGTTTTAATGGAGCAGTTCTTC